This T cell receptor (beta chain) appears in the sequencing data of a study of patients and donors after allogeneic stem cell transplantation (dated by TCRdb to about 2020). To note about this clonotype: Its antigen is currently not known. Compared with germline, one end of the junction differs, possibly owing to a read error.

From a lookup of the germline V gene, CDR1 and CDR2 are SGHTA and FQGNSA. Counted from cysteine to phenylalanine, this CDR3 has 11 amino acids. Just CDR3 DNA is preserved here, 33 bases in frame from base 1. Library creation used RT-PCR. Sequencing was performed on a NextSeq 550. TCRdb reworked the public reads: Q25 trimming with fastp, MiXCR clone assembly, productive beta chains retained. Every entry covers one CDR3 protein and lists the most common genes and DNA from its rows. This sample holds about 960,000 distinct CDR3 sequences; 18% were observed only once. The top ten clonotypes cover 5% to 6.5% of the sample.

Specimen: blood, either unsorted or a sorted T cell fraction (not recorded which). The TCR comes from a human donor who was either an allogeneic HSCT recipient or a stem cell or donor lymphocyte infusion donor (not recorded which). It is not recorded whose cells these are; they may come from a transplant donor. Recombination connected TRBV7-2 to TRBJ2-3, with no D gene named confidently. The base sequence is TGTGCCAGCAGCGATCGACAAGGCTGGAATTTT. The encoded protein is CASSDRQGWNF.